The source of this T cell receptor beta chain is a study of control samples from healthy donors and cancer patients. The CDR3 totals 14 residues. With V trimmed by 8 bases and J by 4 bases, 5 bases remained unmatched. Germline lookup yields CDR1 SNHLY and CDR2 FYNNEI. Measured with immunoSEQ multiplex PCR; TCRdb has only the in-frame clones, and not every one. The sample carries around 150,000 clones, roughly 94% recorded once. V usage is TRBV2 and J usage is TRBJ2-2, with 9 bases lining up with TRBD2. Material: PBMCs. This sequence originates from a man aged 60 to 75 with colorectal cancer. The CDR3 protein is CASAGGRVTGELFF. CDR3 coding DNA: TGTGCCAGCGCGGGGGGGCGGGTCACCGGGGAGCTGTTTTTT.